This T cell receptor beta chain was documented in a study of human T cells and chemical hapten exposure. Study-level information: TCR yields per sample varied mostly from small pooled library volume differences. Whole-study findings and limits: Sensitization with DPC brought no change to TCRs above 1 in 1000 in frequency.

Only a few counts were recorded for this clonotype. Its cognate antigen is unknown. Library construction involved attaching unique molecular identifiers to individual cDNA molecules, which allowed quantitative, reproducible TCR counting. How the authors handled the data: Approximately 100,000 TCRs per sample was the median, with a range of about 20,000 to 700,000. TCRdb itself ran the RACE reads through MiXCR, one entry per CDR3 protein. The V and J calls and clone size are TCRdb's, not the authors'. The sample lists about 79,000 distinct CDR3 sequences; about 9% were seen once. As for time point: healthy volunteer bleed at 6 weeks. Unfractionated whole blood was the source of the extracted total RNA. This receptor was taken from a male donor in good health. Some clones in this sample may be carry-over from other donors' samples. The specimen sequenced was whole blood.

The CDR3 is CASSLPNNRGPNPNYGYTF. CDR3 DNA: TGTGCCAGCAGCTTACCGAACAACAGGGGCCCCAACCCAAACTATGGCTACACCTTC. The rearrangement links TRBV7-9 to TRBJ1-2, with 7 bases identical to TRBD1. CDR3 length: 19 residues. The J segment lost 2 bases and the V segment lost 2 bases, leaving 17 bases of the junction unmatched. Germline loops: CDR1 SEHNR, CDR2 FQNEAQ (reference sequence).